Listed here are 20 T cell receptor beta chains from one sample, sequenced in a study of T-cell reconstitution after alpha-beta-depleted transplantation in children. Unique molecular identifiers were used in preparing the TCRbeta library. One entry per CDR3 protein, called by TCRdb with MiXCR from the PCR reads. The sample holds about 830,000 distinct CDR3 sequences; 16% are singletons and the top ten take about 4.6%. The specimen comprised PBMCs, mostly from graft donor cells, sampled 360 days after TCRalphabeta/CD19-depleted stem cell transplant. The source is a male patient younger than 18 who had a stem cell transplant for acute lymphoblastic leukemia, so the T cells may come from the graft donor.

This clonotype was recorded a few times. The V call is TRBV6-1, the J call TRBJ2-6; maybe TRBD2 (5 bases). This CDR3 comprises 18 residues. V was shortened by 2 bases and J by 1 base, with 15 bases between the two germline ends. Per germline, CDR1 MNHNS and CDR2 SASEGT. The CDR3 loop is CASSEPSLGLSGANVLTF. The CDR3 region has the DNA TGTGCCAGCAGTGAACCTAGCCTCGGACTTTCTGGGGCCAACGTCCTGACTTTC.

CDR3 sequence: CASSVGVSGYEQYF. In DNA form, the CDR3 reads TGTGCCAGCAGCGTAGGGGTTAGCGGCTACGAGCAGTACTTC. V and J are TRBV9 and TRBJ2-7; D possibly corresponds to TRBD2 (6 bases). Per germline, CDR1 SGDLS and CDR2 YYNGEE. V lost 0 bases and J lost 3, with 10 bases in between. The CDR3 runs to 14 residues. Based on the CDR3 plus reference TRBV9 and TRBJ2-7, the full variable domain is DSGVTQTPKHLITATGQRVTLRCSPRSGDLSVYWYQQSLDQGLQFLIQYYNGEERAKGNILERFSAQQFPDLHSELNLSSLELGDSALYFCASSVGVSGYEQYFGPGTRLTVT.

This clonotype was seen a handful of times. This sequence joins TRBV7-2 and TRBJ2-5; TRBD1 is a possible D gene (5 bases). Between the trimmed V and J ends, which lost 5 bases and 5 bases, there was a span of 18 bases. The CDR3 has 15 amino acids. Germline V gene lookup returns CDR1 SGHTA and CDR2 FQGNSA. The CDR3 sequence is CASSNRQIAGETQYF. Here the CDR3 DNA reads TGTGCCAGCAGCAACAGACAGATAGCTGGGGAGACCCAGTACTTC.

The chain is built from TRBV5-1 and TRBJ2-1; tentative D call: TRBD2 (5 bases). The V gene lost 2 bases and the J gene lost 2 bases, with 11 bases spanning the gap. This CDR3 is built from 15 residues. Germline V CDR1 and CDR2: SGHRS, YFSETQ. CDR3 coding DNA: TGCGCCAGCAGCTTAAAGCGGATAACCTACAATGAGCAGTTCTTC. It codes for CASSLKRITYNEQFF.

The rearrangement links TRBV7-2 to TRBJ2-7, with 9 bases that match TRBD1. Germline V gene data show CDR1 as SGHTA and CDR2 as FQGNSA. This CDR3 has 12 residues. V trimming: 3 bases; J trimming: 12 bases; junction bases outside the gene matches: 6. This CDR3 is CASSFYGTGPYF. CDR3 coding DNA: TGTGCCAGCAGCTTTTATGGGACAGGGCCGTACTTC.

This clonotype was counted a few times. V usage is TRBV28 and J usage is TRBJ2-1; 7 bases align to TRBD2. Germline V gives CDR1 MDHEN, CDR2 SYDVKM. This CDR3 contains 16 residues. J gave up 6 bases and V 7 bases, and 15 bases lay outside the gene matches. CDR3 in DNA: TGTGCCAGCACTGCCCTCGGGTCTAGCGGACTCAATGAGCAGTTCTTC. Its translation is CASTALGSSGLNEQFF. The full variable domain, rest sourced from reference TRBV28 and TRBJ2-1, is DVKVTQSSRYLVKRTGEKVFLECVQDMDHENMFWYRQDPGLGLRLIYFSYDVKMKEKGDIPEGYSVSREKKERFSLILESASTNQTSMYLCASTALGSSGLNEQFFGPGTRLTVL.

The J gene is TRBJ2-1, the V gene TRBV5-1; D not resolved. CDR1 is SGHRS, CDR2 YFSETQ, per germline. This CDR3 is built from 13 residues. With 0 bases removed from V and 9 bases from J, the gap between germline ends came to 10 bases. The CDR3 DNA is TGCGCCAGCAGCTTGGGGGATCCAGGTGAGCAGTTCTTC. Its translation: CASSLGDPGEQFF.

The rearrangement uses TRBV3-1 and TRBJ1-1; D possibly corresponds to TRBD1 (6 bases). CDR1 LGHDT and CDR2 YNNKEL come from the germline V gene (reference sequence). The CDR3 consists of 19 residues. V lost 0 bases and J 0 bases, leaving 20 bases between the germline ends. The CDR3 DNA is TGTGCCAGCAGCCAAGAAGGAGCGGGGGCCTCGCTTATGAACACTGAAGCTTTCTTT. Protein: CASSQEGAGASLMNTEAFF.

This clonotype was observed many times. J is TRBJ2-1 and V is TRBV3-1; 9 nucleotides align to TRBD2. The CDR3 has 14 residues. V shed 4 bases and J 8 bases; nucleotides not matched to a gene: 6. The V gene's germline CDR1 is LGHDT and CDR2 YNNKEL (reference sequence). The CDR3 protein is CASSPGTSFDEQFF. Here the CDR3 DNA reads TGTGCCAGCAGCCCCGGGACTAGCTTCGATGAGCAGTTCTTC.

The sample holds a few counts of this clonotype. This chain connects TRBV12-3 or TRBV12-4 to TRBJ1-6; possibly TRBD1 for D (5 bases). Trimming took off 3 bases at V and 10 bases at J, with 13 bases between the two ends. CDR3 length equals 14 residues. The CDR3 is CASSFRQGGSPLHF. CDR3 in DNA: TGTGCCAGCAGTTTCCGGCAGGGAGGGTCACCCCTCCACTTT.

A few counts support this clonotype. This chain links TRBV21-1 with TRBJ2-2; TRBD1 is taken as the D call from the table, unchecked against the DNA. TRBV21-1 corresponds to a pseudogene. The length of the CDR3 is 15 residues. CDR3 sequence reads: CPFAGTGPNTGELFF. CDR3 DNA: TGTCCCTTCGCGGGGACAGGGCCGAACACCGGGGAGCTGTTTTTT.

In its sample, this clonotype was seen a few times. J is TRBJ1-2 and V is TRBV7-8; weak D call: TRBD1 (5 bases). The germline CDR1 and CDR2 sequences are SGHVS and FQNEAQ. The CDR3 sequence is 13 residues long. V lost 5 bases and J lost 8, with 15 bases in between. DNA of the CDR3: TGTGCCAGCAGCACTCGGGACTTCCGAGGCTACACCTTC. Amino acid sequence: CASSTRDFRGYTF.

V usage is TRBV6-5 and J usage is TRBJ2-6; 10 bases fit TRBD1. Trimming at V came to 0 bases and at J to 0 bases, leaving 5 bases not matched to a gene. The V gene's germline CDR1 is MNHEY and CDR2 SVGAGI. CDR3 length: 19 amino acids. This CDR3 is CASSYSGGQGPSGANVLTF. The DNA of the CDR3 is TGTGCCAGCAGTTACTCCGGGGGACAGGGGCCCTCTGGGGCCAACGTCCTGACTTTC.

At least ten counts were recorded for this clonotype. This chain uses TRBV29-1 with TRBJ1-5; D unclear. The CDR3 has 14 residues. Germline lookup yields CDR1 SQVTM and CDR2 ANQGSEA. V was clipped by 4 bases and J by 1 base, with 11 bases between them. CDR3 nucleotides: TGCAGCGTTGGACTCAGTGGAAGCAATCAGCCCCAGCATTTT. It translates to CSVGLSGSNQPQHF.

The chain has TRBV4-1 and TRBJ1-5; D uncertain. Trimming cost V 4 bases and J 9 bases, with 13 bases left between them. The CDR3 extends over 13 amino acids. Germline values: CDR1 MGHRA, CDR2 YSYEKL. CDR3 in amino acids: CASSPVSGWPQHF. The CDR3 coding sequence is TGCGCCAGCAGCCCGGTATCAGGTTGGCCCCAGCATTTT.

This chain uses TRBV6-1 with TRBJ2-1, with TRBD1 as a possible D gene (5 bases). The CDR3 is 13 residues long. Germline CDR1 reads MNHNS; CDR2 reads SASEGT. Trimming removed 6 bases from V and 5 bases from J, with 11 bases in between. The CDR3 DNA sequence: TGTGCCAGCAGCCAAACAGGAGACAATGAGCAGTTCTTC. It yields the protein CASSQTGDNEQFF.

The V call is TRBV5-1, the J call TRBJ2-1; TRBD2 matches at 9 bases. CDR1 and CDR2 from the germline V gene are SGHRS and YFSETQ. Unmatched junction bases numbered 10, after V lost 0 bases and J lost 9 bases. CDR3 length: 16 amino acids. This CDR3 is CASSLAAGGVSVEQFF. The DNA of the CDR3 is TGCGCCAGCAGCTTGGCCGCGGGAGGGGTGAGCGTTGAGCAGTTCTTC. The variable domain in full, with the rest retrieved from reference TRBV5-1 and TRBJ2-1, is KAGVTQTPRYLIKTRGQQVTLSCSPISGHRSVSWYQQTPGQGLQFLFEYFSETQRNKGNFPGRFSGRQFSNSRSEMNVSTLELGDSALYLCASSLAAGGVSVEQFFGPGTRLTVL.

The chain has TRBV19 and TRBJ2-1; possible D gene TRBD1, 5 bases. V was clipped by 7 bases and J by 6 bases, with 10 bases between them. The germline CDR1 and CDR2 sequences are LNHDA and SQIVND (reference sequence). The CDR3 loop spans 12 amino acids. The CDR3 reads CASIQGPNEQFF. The CDR3 region has the DNA TGTGCCAGTATCCAGGGCCCCAATGAGCAGTTCTTC.

The chain couples TRBV7-6 to TRBJ2-3; D remains ambiguous. Germline CDR1 reads SGHVS; CDR2 reads FNYEAQ. CDR3 size: 13 residues. V dropped 5 bases and J dropped 4 bases, with 10 bases sitting between them. The CDR3 DNA is TGTGCCAGCAGCCCCTCAGAAGCAGATACGCAGTATTTT. Translating it yields CASSPSEADTQYF.

This clonotype occurred many times. V is TRBV25-1 and J is TRBJ2-1; D is possibly TRBD1 or TRBD2 (6 bases each). Per the germline V gene, CDR1 is MGHDK and CDR2 is SYGVNS. There are 14 residues in the CDR3. Trimming removed 2 bases from V and 6 bases from J, with 11 bases in between. The CDR3, as DNA: TGTGCCAGCAGTGAAGGTGGGGGGCTCAATGAGCAGTTCTTC. Translation gives CASSEGGGLNEQFF.